One and the same sample provided the 32 T cell receptor beta chains below, sequenced in a study of T cell responses to AZD1222 COVID-19 vaccine. Using immunoSEQ multiplex PCR, the repertoire was profiled, and TCRdb retains in-frame clones only, with some absent. Among about 52,000 clones listed, about nine tenths were seen once. Sample: peripheral blood, taken 28 days after the second AZD1222 dose. Every receptor here comes from an adult who received the AZD1222 COVID-19 vaccine.

The chain links TRBV4-1 to TRBJ1-1, with no clear D. Germline V gives CDR1 MGHRA, CDR2 YSYEKL. V lost 0 bases to trimming and J lost 1 base, with 9 bases between them. This CDR3 comprises 15 residues. The CDR3 reads CASSQDPRQNTEAFF. The CDR3 DNA reads as TGCGCCAGCAGCCAAGATCCGCGGCAGAACACTGAAGCTTTCTTT.

This rearrangement joins TRBV5-6 to TRBJ1-5, with 8 bases aligning to TRBD1. This CDR3 comprises 16 residues. Germline values: CDR1 SGHDT, CDR2 YYEEEE. Germline trimming cut 0 bases from V and 4 bases from J; bases unmatched to any gene: 6. The CDR3 region has the DNA TGTGCCAGCAGCTTGGAAGGGACAGGTTCTAATCAGCCCCAGCATTTT. Protein product: CASSLEGTGSNQPQHF.

The gene calls are TRBV27 and TRBJ2-7; D gene ambiguous. Germline lookup yields CDR1 MNHEY and CDR2 SMNVEV (reference sequence). This CDR3 comprises 13 residues. V lost 3 bases and J lost 2, with 8 bases in between. CDR3 loop: CASSLRHPYEQYF. The DNA of the CDR3 is TGTGCCAGCAGTTTGCGCCACCCCTACGAGCAGTACTTC.

The chain joins TRBV30 to TRBJ2-3; 13 bases map to TRBD2. The CDR3 covers 16 residues. The trim removed 8 bases at V and 2 bases at J, leaving 10 bases unmatched. Germline values: CDR1 GTSNPN, CDR2 SVGIG (reference sequence). The CDR3 region is CAVGGTSGRATDTQYF. CDR3 DNA: TGTGCCGTGGGGGGAACTAGCGGGAGGGCCACAGATACGCAGTATTTT.

The rearrangement joins TRBV3-1 (or the pseudogene TRBV3-2) to TRBJ2-4; D is undetermined. The CDR3 consists of 13 residues. Per germline, CDR1 LGHDT and CDR2 YNNKEL (reference sequence). Trimming stripped 4 bases from V and 5 bases from J, with 9 bases between. For the CDR3, the DNA is TGTGCCAGCAGCCCGGCCCGGGAAAACATTCAGTACTTC. Amino acid sequence: CASSPARENIQYF.

This chain links TRBV11-3 with TRBJ2-1; unclear D gene. Germline values: CDR1 SGHNT, CDR2 YENEEA. V was clipped by 4 bases and J by 6 bases, with 16 bases between them. The CDR3 sequence is 15 residues long. This CDR3 reads CASSSTPLAGNEQFF. CDR3 DNA: TGTGCCAGCAGCTCCACTCCACTGGCCGGCAATGAGCAGTTCTTC.

This chain links TRBV9 with TRBJ1-3, with 7 bases that match TRBD1. The ends lost 1 base at V and 5 bases at J; junction bases unmatched: 6. The germline V gene encodes CDR1 SGDLS and CDR2 YYNGEE. This CDR3 comprises 15 residues. This CDR3 is CASSVYPGGRNTIYF. For the CDR3, the DNA is TGTGCCAGCAGCGTATATCCAGGGGGTCGAAACACCATATATTTT.

This rearrangement joins TRBV2 to TRBJ2-3, with D perhaps matching TRBD2 (6 bases). The length of the CDR3 is 15 residues. V was shortened by 3 bases and J by 1 base, with 11 bases between the two germline ends. Per germline, CDR1 SNHLY and CDR2 FYNNEI. In nucleotides, the CDR3 is TGTGCCAGCAGTGAGGGCGGGATCGGCACAGATACGCAGTATTTT. Translating it yields CASSEGGIGTDTQYF.

This clone was seen only a few times. The chain has TRBV9 and TRBJ2-7; 12 bases agree with TRBD1. The CDR3 extends over 15 amino acids. The germline V gene encodes CDR1 SGDLS and CDR2 YYNGEE. V gave up 3 bases and J gave up 5 bases; unmatched junction bases: 6. The CDR3 DNA sequence: TGTGCCAGCAGCGCTCCGGGACAGGGGGCCAACGAGCAGTACTTC. Protein sequence: CASSAPGQGANEQYF.

The genes are TRBV6-2 or TRBV6-3 and TRBJ2-7, with 7 bases that match TRBD2. Unmatched junction bases numbered 7, after V lost 5 bases and J lost 0 bases. The germline gives CDR1 MNHEY, CDR2 SVGEGT. This CDR3 has 15 residues. The CDR3: CASSRLASGSYEQYF. The CDR3 DNA sequence: TGTGCCAGCAGTCGGCTAGCTAGCGGCTCCTACGAGCAGTACTTC.

The V call is TRBV27, the J call TRBJ1-2; D is ambiguous. The CDR3 length is 14 residues. V lost 5 bases and J 4 bases, leaving 14 bases between the germline ends. From germline, CDR1 is MNHEY and CDR2 SMNVEV (reference sequence). The CDR3 loop reads CASSPTWTAYGYTF. The CDR3, as DNA: TGTGCCAGCAGTCCGACTTGGACTGCCTATGGCTACACCTTC.

This sequence joins TRBV5-1 and TRBJ2-3; TRBD2 agrees at 8 bases. V was pared by 4 bases and J by 4 bases, with 8 bases of the junction left unmatched. Per germline, CDR1 SGHRS and CDR2 YFSETQ. The CDR3 runs 15 residues. CDR3 nucleotides: TGCGCCAGCAGCCCGGGACTAGGAACCGCAGATACGCAGTATTTT. It translates to CASSPGLGTADTQYF. Using reference TRBV5-1 and TRBJ2-3 for the parts outside the CDR3, the full variable domain is KAGVTQTPRYLIKTRGQQVTLSCSPISGHRSVSWYQQTPGQGLQFLFEYFSETQRNKGNFPGRFSGRQFSNSRSEMNVSTLELGDSALYLCASSPGLGTADTQYFGPGTRLTVL.

The chain combines TRBV9 with TRBJ1-1; no reliable D call. The CDR3 contains 12 residues. CDR1 SGDLS and CDR2 YYNGEE come from the germline V gene. Trimming stripped 7 bases from V and 0 bases from J, with 7 bases between. Here the CDR3 reads CASANMNTEAFF. The DNA for the CDR3 is TGTGCCAGCGCCAATATGAACACTGAAGCTTTCTTT.

This chain connects TRBV2 to TRBJ2-7; D is unclear. The germline CDR1 and CDR2 sequences are SNHLY and FYNNEI. Trimming removed 10 bases at V and 1 base at J, with 8 bases between. This CDR3 has 11 amino acids. CDR3 nucleotide sequence: TGTGCCACGGGTAGATCCTACGAGCAGTACTTC. Amino acids: CATGRSYEQYF.

The gene calls are TRBV9 and TRBJ1-1, with no clear D. The CDR3 length is 15 residues. V lost 2 bases to trimming and J lost 0 bases, with 11 bases between them. Germline V lookup: CDR1 SGDLS, CDR2 YYNGEE. DNA for the CDR3: TGTGCCAGCAGCGTGGGTGTGGGGATGAACACTGAAGCTTTCTTT. As protein: CASSVGVGMNTEAFF.

The chain uses TRBV5-1 and TRBJ1-2, with 10 nucleotides matching TRBD1. This CDR3 comprises 15 residues. CDR1 SGHRS and CDR2 YFSETQ come from the germline V gene. Trimming removed 3 bases from V and 8 bases from J; junction bases left unmatched: 10. The CDR3 is CASSYIGTGAEGYTF. The CDR3 bases are TGCGCCAGCAGCTATATAGGGACAGGGGCTGAGGGCTACACCTTC.

The J gene is TRBJ2-7, the V gene TRBV5-4; TRBD1 agrees at 9 bases. Per germline, CDR1 SGHNT and CDR2 YYREEE (reference sequence). The CDR3 loop spans 14 amino acids. The J segment lost 5 bases and the V segment lost 4 bases, leaving 7 bases of the junction unmatched. The CDR3 spells CASSPGQGSHEQYF. The DNA for the CDR3 is TGTGCCAGCAGCCCGGGACAGGGTTCCCACGAGCAGTACTTC.

The chain is built from TRBV25-1 and TRBJ1-5; D is perhaps TRBD1 (6 bases). V dropped 3 bases and J dropped 3 bases, with 9 bases sitting between them. The CDR3 is made up of 14 amino acids. Germline CDR1 reads MGHDK; CDR2 reads SYGVNS. Here the CDR3 DNA reads TGTGCCAGCAGTGACGGGGGGGCCAATCAGCCCCAGCATTTT. Translating it yields CASSDGGANQPQHF.

This chain joins TRBV19 and TRBJ1-5; D remains ambiguous. Germline loops: CDR1 LNHDA, CDR2 SQIVND (reference sequence). V shed 5 bases and J shed 1 base, with 12 bases lying between them. This CDR3 has 15 residues. CDR3 region: CASSPLGQSNQPQHF. Written as DNA, the CDR3 is TGTGCCAGTAGTCCGCTTGGGCAGAGCAATCAGCCCCAGCATTTT.

This rearrangement joins TRBV7-2 to TRBJ2-3, with D tentatively TRBD2 (5 bases). Trimming pared 2 bases from V and 3 bases from J, leaving 15 bases between. Germline assignment: CDR1 SGHTA and CDR2 FQGNSA. The CDR3 is made up of 16 amino acids. As DNA, the CDR3 is TGTGCCAGCAGCTTAAGGTCGATAGGGAGTACAGATACGCAGTATTTT. Translating it yields CASSLRSIGSTDTQYF.

The J gene is TRBJ2-7, the V gene TRBV23-1; D is unresolved. TRBV23-1 belongs to the ORF category, with a function that is uncertain. Trimming cost V 2 bases and J 2 bases, with 7 bases left between them. The CDR3 consists of 13 residues. This CDR3 reads CASSQGCPYEQYF. CDR3 coding DNA: TGCGCCAGCAGTCAAGGGTGCCCCTACGAGCAGTACTTC.

The chain employs TRBV28 and TRBJ2-7; D remains unclear. Trimming shortened V by 6 bases and J by 2 bases, and 5 bases separated the two germline ends. This CDR3 has 11 amino acids. Germline loops: CDR1 MDHEN, CDR2 SYDVKM. DNA of the CDR3: TGTGCCAGCAGCCGGGCCTACGAGCAGTACTTC. It translates to CASSRAYEQYF.

This chain connects TRBV21-1 to TRBJ2-7; no check of the table's D call, TRBD2, against the DNA was made. TRBV21-1 represents a pseudogene. CDR3 size: 17 residues. The CDR3 nucleotides are TGTGCCAGCAATTTGAAACGGGGTGAGGACGGGGGCTACGAGCAGTACTTC. Its protein is CASNLKRGEDGGYEQYF.

V usage is TRBV6-5 and J usage is TRBJ2-7; D not certain. V lost 2 bases, J lost 5 bases, and 10 bases lay in between. Germline V gene lookup returns CDR1 MNHEY and CDR2 SVGAGI. The CDR3 is 13 amino acids. The CDR3: CASSYVIGNEQYF. The DNA of the CDR3 is TGTGCCAGCAGTTACGTTATTGGGAACGAGCAGTACTTC.

This clone was seen more than once but under ten times. The V gene is TRBV5-4, the J gene TRBJ1-3; no definite D call. CDR3 length equals 14 residues. Trimming took 1 base from V and 6 from J, leaving 11 bases between them. Looked up from germline, CDR1 is SGHNT and CDR2 is YYREEE (reference sequence). CDR3 residues: CASSLSSGPNTIYF. The CDR3 DNA reads TGTGCCAGCAGCTTGTCGTCCGGACCAAACACCATATATTTT.

The chain employs TRBV5-1 and TRBJ2-5; the D gene is possibly TRBD2 (6 bases). Trimming took 6 bases from V and 1 from J, leaving 16 bases between them. Germline V gives CDR1 SGHRS, CDR2 YFSETQ. CDR3 length: 15 residues. Here the CDR3 reads CASTSDPSVQETQYF. For the CDR3, the DNA is TGCGCCAGCACCTCGGACCCTAGCGTCCAAGAGACCCAGTACTTC. Using reference TRBV5-1 and TRBJ2-5 for the parts outside the CDR3, the full variable domain is KAGVTQTPRYLIKTRGQQVTLSCSPISGHRSVSWYQQTPGQGLQFLFEYFSETQRNKGNFPGRFSGRQFSNSRSEMNVSTLELGDSALYLCASTSDPSVQETQYFGPGTRLLVL.

The genes are TRBV28 and TRBJ1-6, with 8 bases lining up with TRBD1. Per germline, CDR1 MDHEN and CDR2 SYDVKM. This CDR3 is 16 amino acids long. V shed 4 bases and J 10 bases; nucleotides not matched to a gene: 12. The CDR3 nucleotides are TGTGCCAGCAGTTCCTATAGAGGACAGGGACGGTCACCCCTCCACTTT. The encoded protein is CASSSYRGQGRSPLHF.

This chain connects TRBV5-4 to TRBJ1-2; 11 positions agree with TRBD1. V was clipped by 4 bases and J by 8 bases; unmatched bases: 10. Germline CDR1 reads SGHNT; CDR2 reads YYREEE (reference sequence). The CDR3 has 15 residues. The CDR3 spells CASSPRDRGIYGYTF. CDR3 nucleotides: TGTGCCAGCAGCCCAAGGGACAGGGGGATTTACGGCTACACCTTC.

The chain is built from TRBV28 and TRBJ1-3; a possible D gene is TRBD1 (5 bases). This CDR3 is 11 amino acids long. The V gene's germline CDR1 is MDHEN and CDR2 SYDVKM. Trimming cost V 5 bases and J 7 bases, with 6 bases left between them. As DNA, the CDR3 is TGTGCCAGCAGTGAGGGGAACACCATATATTTT. It yields the protein CASSEGNTIYF.

About this clone itself: The sample has other DNA sequences that encode this CDR3 too. V gene TRBV30 combines with J gene TRBJ2-1; D is perhaps TRBD2 (7 bases). V lost 1 base and J lost 2, with 12 bases in between. The CDR3 is 15 residues long. Germline V gene lookup returns CDR1 GTSNPN and CDR2 SVGIG (reference sequence). CDR3 amino acids: CAWSGGGGTYNEQFF. Here the CDR3 DNA reads TGTGCCTGGAGTGGAGGGGGAGGGACCTACAATGAGCAGTTCTTC.

The chain is built from TRBV15 and TRBJ2-5; the D gene is possibly TRBD2 (6 bases). This CDR3 has 15 amino acids. Germline loops: CDR1 LNHNV, CDR2 YYDKDF (reference sequence). V was cut by 0 bases and J by 5 bases, with 13 bases left in between. Here the CDR3 DNA reads TGTGCCACCAGCAGAGATCGTAGCGGCCTGGAGACCCAGTACTTC. Protein product: CATSRDRSGLETQYF. The whole variable domain, remainder taken from reference TRBV15 and TRBJ2-5, is DAMVIQNPRYQVTQFGKPVTLSCSQTLNHNVMYWYQQKSSQAPKLLFHYYDKDFNNEADTPDNFQSRRPNTSFCFLDIRSPGLGDTAMYLCATSRDRSGLETQYFGPGTRLLVL.

This clone was found once. The chain couples TRBV7-6 to TRBJ2-7; D unresolved. Trimming cost V 0 bases and J 3 bases, with 12 bases left between them. Germline loops: CDR1 SGHVS, CDR2 FNYEAQ. This CDR3 has 15 amino acids. The CDR3 nucleotides are TGTGCCAGCAGCTTAGCTTCAGGAGAGCACTACGAGCAGTACTTC. It yields the protein CASSLASGEHYEQYF.